The rows below give T cell receptor beta chains drawn from one sample of a study of cytomegalovirus exposure and HLA in healthy donors. Sequencing was performed with immunoSEQ multiplex PCR; in TCRdb, only in-frame clones are kept and a portion is missing. The sample lists more than 110,000 clones; around 80% were seen once. What was sequenced was PBMCs. These receptors all stem from a woman aged 50 to 60 in good health and CMV-seropositive. Each CDR3 is given with its conserved first and last residue. Each record gives: V gene, D gene, clone size, J gene, CDR3 DNA, CDR3 protein. D genes are given only for firm matches. Size values are once, few and many counts, or a class for expanded clones, and some rows have none.

TRBV28	-	-	TRBJ1-2	TGTGCCAGCAGTTCCCCCCGGGTAGCGAACTATGGCTACACCTTC	CASSSPRVANYGYTF
TRBV6-1	TRBD2	-	TRBJ2-3	TGTGCCAGTAGCGGGGGTCGGAATACGCAGTATTTT	CASSGGRNTQYF
TRBV7-3	TRBD2	-	TRBJ2-3	TGTGCCAGCAGCTTAAGACTAGCGGGTAGCACAGATACGCAGTATTTT	CASSLRLAGSTDTQYF
TRBV30	TRBD1	-	TRBJ1-5	TGTGCCTGGAGTGTACTCCCCCGGACAGGCGGGGTAAATCAGCCCCAGCATTTT	CAWSVLPRTGGVNQPQHF
TRBV7-6	-	-	TRBJ1-3	TGTGCCAGCAGCCCTTCTTCAGGGGCCATTGGAAACACCATATATTTT	CASSPSSGAIGNTIYF
TRBV18	TRBD2	once	TRBJ2-7	TGTGCCAGCTCACCAAGGACTAGCGGGACCTACGAGCAGTACTTC	CASSPRTSGTYEQYF
TRBV30	-	-	TRBJ1-2	TGTGCCTGGAGTGGCCCAGGGGTGAACTATGGCTACACCTTC	CAWSGPGVNYGYTF
TRBV7-9	-	-	TRBJ2-7	TGTGCCAGCAGCACAGGACGGGTAACCTACGAGCAGTACTTC	CASSTGRVTYEQYF
TRBV5-1	-	-	TRBJ1-4	TGCGCCAGCAGCTTGGGGACAGAGGGCGTCGGCGAAAAACTGTTTTTT	CASSLGTEGVGEKLFF
TRBV5-1	-	once	TRBJ1-1	TGCGCCAGCAGCTTGGAACTAACAGGACCCACTGAAGCTTTCTTT	CASSLELTGPTEAFF
TRBV18	-	-	TRBJ2-3	TGTGCCAGCTCACGGCTAGCCCCACCCACAGATACGCAGTATTTT	CASSRLAPPTDTQYF
TRBV4-2	-	-	TRBJ1-2	TGTGCCAGCAGCCAAGTTGGCGGGGCCCGGTATGGCTACACCTTC	CASSQVGGARYGYTF
TRBV5-4	-	-	TRBJ1-3	TGTGCCAGCAGCTTGGACGGATCAGGGTTGGGAAACACCATATATTTT	CASSLDGSGLGNTIYF
TRBV2	-	-	TRBJ1-3	TGTGCCAGCAGCGAATCGGGGGGTCTTGGAAACACCATATATTTT	CASSESGGLGNTIYF